Listed below are T cell receptor beta chains from one sample, sequenced in a study of blood T cell repertoires in COVID-19. Produced via immunoSEQ multiplex PCR; TCRdb's table is partial and in-frame only. Of fewer than 200,000 clones in the sample, approximately 86% were seen once. Sequences were obtained from peripheral blood. These receptors all stem from a middle-aged woman with COVID-19, enrolled during active disease. Each CDR3 is given with its conserved first and last residue. Fields, in order: V gene, clone size, D gene, J gene, CDR3 DNA, CDR3 protein. D genes are given only for firm matches. Not every row has a clone size; where given, it reads once, few, many or a size class.

>TRBV6-5|.|.|TRBJ1-2
TGTGCCAGCAGGCTACGGTCGACAGACGGATATGGCTACACCTTC
CASRLRSTDGYGYTF
>TRBV3-1/TRBV3-2|.|.|TRBJ2-5
TGTGCCAGCAGCGCCCTACTGGGGACAAACGCCCAAGAGACCCAGTACTTC
CASSALLGTNAQETQYF
>TRBV2|.|.|TRBJ2-3
TGTGCCAGCAGTACCCAGGGGCCAGATACGCAGTATTTT
CASSTQGPDTQYF
>TRBV19|.|TRBD1|TRBJ1-5
TGTGCCAGTAGTACCGGACAGGGGAATGGCCAGCCCCAGCATTTT
CASSTGQGNGQPQHF
>TRBV6-5|.|.|TRBJ1-5
TGTGCCAGCAGCTCGGTCGCCGTCAATCAGCCCCAGCATTTT
CASSSVAVNQPQHF
>TRBV7-2|.|.|TRBJ2-3
TGTGCCAGCAGCTTAAGTGCCGGCGGGGGCCCCTCGGTTGCGCAGTATTTT
CASSLSAGGGPSVAQYF
>TRBV20-1|once|.|TRBJ1-2
TGCAGTGCTGAGGCGGGGGAGGGCTACACCTTC
CSAEAGEGYTF
>TRBV5-1|.|TRBD1|TRBJ2-1
TGCGCCAGCAGCTTGATTCAGGGGGTCAATGAGCAGTTCTTC
CASSLIQGVNEQFF
>TRBV7-9|once|.|TRBJ1-2
TGTGCCAGCAGCTTAGAGGCCATGAGGGGCTACACCTTC
CASSLEAMRGYTF
>TRBV10-2|.|TRBD2|TRBJ2-3
TGCGCCAGCAGGACAGGGACTAGCGGGAGTGGCGATACGCAGTATTTT
CASRTGTSGSGDTQYF
>TRBV7-2|.|TRBD1|TRBJ2-1
TGTGCCAGCAGCCAATCGCAGGGGGCCTACAATGAGCAGTTCTTC
CASSQSQGAYNEQFF
>TRBV5-4|.|.|TRBJ1-6
TGTGCCAGCAGCCCAACAGGAAATTCACCCCTCCACTTT
CASSPTGNSPLHF
>TRBV3-1/TRBV3-2|few|.|TRBJ1-6
TGTGCCAGCAGCACGGCGCAGGGGACTTCACCCCTCCACTTT
CASSTAQGTSPLHF
>TRBV6-1|.|.|TRBJ2-5
TGTGCCAGCAGTGAACCAGGGGCCCCCCAAGAGACCCAGTACTTC
CASSEPGAPQETQYF
>TRBV30|.|TRBD2|TRBJ2-2
TGTGCCTGGAGTGTGGGGGGGATGACCGGGGAGCTGTTTTTT
CAWSVGGMTGELFF
>TRBV24-1|.|.|TRBJ2-1
TGTGCCACCAGTGCCAGGGGCCCCTACAATGAGCAGTTCTTC
CATSARGPYNEQFF
>TRBV30|.|TRBD2|TRBJ2-3
TGTGCCTGGAGTGGGGATAGCGGGGGGGCCTGGACGCAGTATTTT
CAWSGDSGGAWTQYF
>TRBV3-1/TRBV3-2|.|.|TRBJ1-2
TGTGCCAGCAACGTCAGGGGTGGCTATGGCTACACCTTC
CASNVRGGYGYTF
>TRBV7-8|.|TRBD1|TRBJ1-6
TGTGCCAGCAGCTTGTCTGTAGGGGGCTCGGATTCACCCCTCCACTTT
CASSLSVGGSDSPLHF
>TRBV7-9|.|.|TRBJ2-1
TGTGCCAGCAGTTCCGTCGGTGGAGAGTACAATGAGCAGTTCTTC
CASSSVGGEYNEQFF
>TRBV3-1/TRBV3-2|few|TRBD2|TRBJ2-1
TGTGCCAGCAGCCAATCTAGCGGGAGATTAAATGAGCAGTTCTTC
CASSQSSGRLNEQFF
>TRBV7-9|.|TRBD2|TRBJ2-3
TGTGCCAGCAGCTCATCGGGACTAGCGGGGAGAGATACGCAGTATTTT
CASSSSGLAGRDTQYF
>TRBV21-1|.|.|TRBJ2-2
TGTGCCAGCAGCAAATGTAGCGGGAGACCCGGGGAGCTGTTTTTT
CASSKCSGRPGELFF
>TRBV19|medium-sized|TRBD1|TRBJ2-7
TGTGCCAGTAGTCCCCGGACAGGGGGCGAGCAGTACTTC
CASSPRTGGEQYF
>TRBV10-2|.|.|TRBJ2-1
TGCGCCACCCAATCTCAGGGGTGGGTCTACAATGAGCAGTTCTTC
CATQSQGWVYNEQFF
>TRBV9|.|.|TRBJ2-7
TGTGCCAGCAGCCCAGGACAGAGTAGCTACGAGCAGTACTTC
CASSPGQSSYEQYF
>TRBV3-1/TRBV3-2|.|.|TRBJ2-1
TGTGCCAGCAGCCAAGAGCGGGGGCGCAAGATTGAGCAGTTCTTC
CASSQERGRKIEQFF
>TRBV6-5|.|.|TRBJ1-1
TGTGCCAGCAGTTACGGGGGGGGCGCGCAGGCTTTCTTT
CASSYGGGAQAFF
>TRBV3-1/TRBV3-2|.|TRBD1|TRBJ1-5
TGTGCCAGCAGCTACAGGGGTGGCAATCAGCCCCAGCATTTT
CASSYRGGNQPQHF
>TRBV5-4|few|.|TRBJ1-2
TGTGCCAGCAGCTTGGCACAGGAAGTCTATGGCTACACCTTC
CASSLAQEVYGYTF
>TRBV7-8|once|.|TRBJ1-4
TGTGCCAGCAGCTTAGAGATCGGGATTCTGACTAATGAAAAACTGTTTTTT
CASSLEIGILTNEKLFF
>TRBV5-1|.|TRBD1|TRBJ2-5
TGCGCCAGCAGCCGGAAACAGGGGATAGAGACCCAGTACTTC
CASSRKQGIETQYF
>TRBV19|.|TRBD1|TRBJ1-2
TGTGCCAGTAGTATGAAAGGACAGGGGAATGGCTACACCTTC
CASSMKGQGNGYTF
>TRBV7-3|.|.|TRBJ2-1
TGTGCCAGCAGCTTAAATGAGTTGGGCAACAACAATGAGCAGTTCTTC
CASSLNELGNNNEQFF